This T cell receptor (beta chain) was captured in a study of identical twins. General study findings and limits: Part of the zero-insertion signal could reflect confounding by invariant MAIT and iNKT cells.

V lost 4 bases, J lost 4 bases, and 13 bases lay in between. Per germline, CDR1 MNHEY and CDR2 SMNVEV (reference sequence). The CDR3 is made up of 14 amino acids. TCRdb redid the calling of the 5' RACE reads with MiXCR, one entry per CDR3 protein. The data show roughly 290,000 distinct CDR3 sequences, about 8.3% seen once. This clonotype was seen ten or more times. As yet, its antigen is unknown. This sample also appeared in a second study, on yellow fever vaccine responses in identical twins.

The specimen was memory (CD45RO+) T cells sorted from blood. V gene TRBV27 combines with J gene TRBJ2-5, with D unresolved. The origin of this receptor is a woman in her late teens or twenties in good health. The CDR3 DNA reads TGTGCCAGCAGTTCGACCCTAGTGGCAGAGACCCAGTACTTC. Protein sequence: CASSSTLVAETQYF.